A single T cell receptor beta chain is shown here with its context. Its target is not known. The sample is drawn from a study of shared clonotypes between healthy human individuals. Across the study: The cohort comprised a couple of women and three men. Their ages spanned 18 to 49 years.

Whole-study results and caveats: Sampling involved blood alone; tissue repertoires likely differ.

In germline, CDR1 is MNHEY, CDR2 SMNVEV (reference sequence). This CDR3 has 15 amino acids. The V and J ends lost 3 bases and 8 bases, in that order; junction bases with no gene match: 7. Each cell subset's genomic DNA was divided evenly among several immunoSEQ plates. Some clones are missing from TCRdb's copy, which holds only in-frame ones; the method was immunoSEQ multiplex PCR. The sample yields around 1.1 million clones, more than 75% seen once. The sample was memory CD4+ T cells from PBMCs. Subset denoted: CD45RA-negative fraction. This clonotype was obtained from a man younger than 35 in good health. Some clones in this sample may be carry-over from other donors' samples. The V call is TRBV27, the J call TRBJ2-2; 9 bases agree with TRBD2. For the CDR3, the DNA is TGTGCCAGCAGTTTCCGGACTAGCGCTTCGGGGGAGCTGTTTTTT. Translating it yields CASSFRTSASGELFF.